This passage covers 5 T cell receptor beta chains from one sample sequenced in a study of blood T cell repertoires in COVID-19 (TCRdb year 2020). Library preparation used the immunoSEQ multiplex PCR assay. TCRdb retrieved this table from immuneACCESS and kept in-frame rearrangements only. Not all clones are present; in checked studies, unresolved V genes account for under half, and no reason is known for the remainder. Counted in this sample were 300,000 to 350,000 clones; around 89% of them appeared once. The top ten clones comprise 0.95% to 1.3% of the sample. Material for sequencing was peripheral blood. The origin of the receptors is a woman aged 40 to 50 with COVID-19, enrolled during active disease.

The rearrangement links TRBV6-6 to TRBJ1-1; D unclear. Germline V gene sequence: CDR1 MNHNY, CDR2 SVGAGI (reference sequence). V gave up 5 bases and J gave up 2 bases, with 9 bases separating them. CDR3 length equals 13 residues. CDR3 protein: CASSPTENTEAFF. CDR3 coding DNA: TGTGCCAGCAGTCCTACAGAAAACACTGAAGCTTTCTTT.

J is TRBJ2-1 and V is TRBV25-1; no clear D gene. Trimming shortened V by 5 bases and J by 5 bases, and 4 bases separated the two germline ends. This CDR3 has 11 residues. CDR1 MGHDK and CDR2 SYGVNS come from the germline V gene. The CDR3 DNA reads as TGTGCCAGCAGTCAGAACAATGAGCAGTTCTTC. It codes for CASSQNNEQFF.

V gene TRBV19 combines with J gene TRBJ2-1; TRBD1 matches at 8 bases. V trimming: 1 base; J trimming: 3 bases; junction bases outside the gene matches: 11. The V gene's germline CDR1 is LNHDA and CDR2 SQIVND (reference sequence). CDR3 length equals 18 residues. CDR3 sequence: CASSIGPLTGAYYNEQFF. In DNA, the CDR3 is TGTGCCAGTAGTATAGGACCTTTGACAGGGGCCTACTACAATGAGCAGTTCTTC.

This chain joins TRBV4-3 and TRBJ1-2; possible D gene TRBD1, 5 bases. The germline CDR1 and CDR2 sequences are LGHNA and YSLEER. This CDR3 comprises 15 residues. The V gene lost 4 bases and the J gene lost 4 bases, with 16 bases spanning the gap. Here the CDR3 DNA reads TGCGCCAGCAGCCTCGAGATTACAGGAGCCTATGGCTACACCTTC. It translates to CASSLEITGAYGYTF.

The chain carries TRBV10-2 and TRBJ1-1; 7 positions match TRBD1. The V gene end was trimmed by 10 bases and the J gene end by 3 bases; junction bases not matched to a gene: 11. This CDR3 spans 14 amino acids. Germline loops: CDR1 WSHSY, CDR2 SAAADI. The CDR3 DNA reads TGCGCCACTGGAAGGACAGGAAGGGACACTGAAGCTTTCTTT. Protein product: CATGRTGRDTEAFF.